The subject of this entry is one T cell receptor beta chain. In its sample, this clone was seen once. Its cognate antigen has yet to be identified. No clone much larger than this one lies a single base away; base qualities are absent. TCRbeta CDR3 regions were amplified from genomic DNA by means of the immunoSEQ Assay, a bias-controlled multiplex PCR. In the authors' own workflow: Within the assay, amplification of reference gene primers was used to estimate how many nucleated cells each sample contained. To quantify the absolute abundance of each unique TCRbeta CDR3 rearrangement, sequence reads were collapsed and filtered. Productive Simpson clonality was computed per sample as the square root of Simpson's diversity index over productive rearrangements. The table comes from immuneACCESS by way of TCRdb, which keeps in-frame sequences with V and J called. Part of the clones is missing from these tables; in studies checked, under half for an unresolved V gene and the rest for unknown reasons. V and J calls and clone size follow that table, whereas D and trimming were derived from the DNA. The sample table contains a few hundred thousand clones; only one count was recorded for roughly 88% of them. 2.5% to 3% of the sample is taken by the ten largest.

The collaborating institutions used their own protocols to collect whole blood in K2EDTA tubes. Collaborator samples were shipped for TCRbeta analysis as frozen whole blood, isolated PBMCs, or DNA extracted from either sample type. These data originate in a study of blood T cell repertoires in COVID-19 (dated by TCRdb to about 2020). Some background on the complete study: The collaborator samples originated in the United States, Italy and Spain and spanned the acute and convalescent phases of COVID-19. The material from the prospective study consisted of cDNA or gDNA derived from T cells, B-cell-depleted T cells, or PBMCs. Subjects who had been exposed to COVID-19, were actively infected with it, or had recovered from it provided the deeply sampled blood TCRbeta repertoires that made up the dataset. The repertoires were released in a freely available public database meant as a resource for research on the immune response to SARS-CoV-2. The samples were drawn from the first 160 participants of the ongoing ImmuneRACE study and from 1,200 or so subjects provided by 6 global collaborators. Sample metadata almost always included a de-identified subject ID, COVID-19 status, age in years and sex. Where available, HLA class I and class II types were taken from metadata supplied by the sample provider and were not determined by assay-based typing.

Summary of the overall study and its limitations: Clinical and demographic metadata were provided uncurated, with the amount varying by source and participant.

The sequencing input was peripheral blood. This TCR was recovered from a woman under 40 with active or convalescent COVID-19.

The DNA sequence follows: TGTGCCAGCAGCTTGGTGCCTCTAGCGGGGTACAATGAGCAGTTCTTC. Its amino acids are CASSLVPLAGYNEQFF. The chain employs TRBV5-5 and TRBJ2-1, and 9 junction bases match TRBD2. CDR1 and CDR2 are drawn from the germline V gene (reference sequence): SGHKS, YYEKEE. Trimming accounts for 0 bases at V and 4 bases at J, while the number of junction bases matched to no gene is 5. Its CDR3 holds 16 amino acids, cysteine through phenylalanine. This entry keeps only the CDR3 DNA: 48 bases, framed from base 1. Where the CDR3 stops, the reference TRBV5-5 and TRBJ2-1 genes take over; the full variable domain is DAGVTQSPTHLIKTRGQQVTLRCSPISGHKSVSWYQQVLGQGPQFIFQYYEKEERGRGNFPDRFSARQFPNYSSELNVNALLLGDSALYLCASSLVPLAGYNEQFFGPGTRLTVL.